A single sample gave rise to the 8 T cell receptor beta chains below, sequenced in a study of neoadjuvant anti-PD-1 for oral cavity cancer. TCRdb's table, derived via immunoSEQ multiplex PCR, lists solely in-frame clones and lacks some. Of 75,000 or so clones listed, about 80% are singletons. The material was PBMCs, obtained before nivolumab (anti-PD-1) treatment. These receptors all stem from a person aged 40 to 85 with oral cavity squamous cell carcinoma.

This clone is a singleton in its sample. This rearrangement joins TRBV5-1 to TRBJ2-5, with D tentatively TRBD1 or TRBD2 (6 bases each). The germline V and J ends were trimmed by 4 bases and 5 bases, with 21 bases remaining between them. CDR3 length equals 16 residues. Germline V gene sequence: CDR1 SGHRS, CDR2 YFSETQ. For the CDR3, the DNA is TGCGCCAGCAGCCACGAGGGGGGAAGAGTAACCGAGACCCAGTACTTC. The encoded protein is CASSHEGGRVTETQYF.

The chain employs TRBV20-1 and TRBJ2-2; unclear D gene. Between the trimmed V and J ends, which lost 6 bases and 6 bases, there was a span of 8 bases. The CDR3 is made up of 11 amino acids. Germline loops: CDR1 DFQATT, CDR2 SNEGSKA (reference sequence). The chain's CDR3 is CSAPGAGELFF. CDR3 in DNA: TGCAGTGCCCCTGGGGCCGGGGAGCTGTTTTTT.

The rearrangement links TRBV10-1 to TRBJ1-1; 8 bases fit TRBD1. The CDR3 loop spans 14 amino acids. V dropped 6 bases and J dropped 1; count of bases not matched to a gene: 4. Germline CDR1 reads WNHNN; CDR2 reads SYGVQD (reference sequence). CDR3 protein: CASSPGQANTEAFF. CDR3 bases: TGCGCCAGCAGCCCGGGACAGGCGAACACTGAAGCTTTCTTT.

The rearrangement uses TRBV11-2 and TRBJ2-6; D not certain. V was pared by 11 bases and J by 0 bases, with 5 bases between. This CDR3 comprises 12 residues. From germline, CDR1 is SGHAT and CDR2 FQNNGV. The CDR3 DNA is TGTGCCCACAGCTCTGGGGCCAACGTCCTGACTTTC. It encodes CAHSSGANVLTF.

CDR3 nucleotide sequence: TGTGCCAGCAGTTTAGGGTTTGGTCTGACCTACAATGAGCAGTTCTTC. Its protein product is CASSLGFGLTYNEQFF. J is TRBJ2-1 and V is TRBV28, with D unclear. Between the trimmed V and J ends, which lost 2 bases and 2 bases, there was a span of 13 bases. Germline CDR1 MDHEN, CDR2 SYDVKM. The CDR3 is 16 amino acids. Looking up the rest from reference TRBV28 and TRBJ2-1 gives the full variable domain: DVKVTQSSRYLVKRTGEKVFLECVQDMDHENMFWYRQDPGLGLRLIYFSYDVKMKEKGDIPEGYSVSREKKERFSLILESASTNQTSMYLCASSLGFGLTYNEQFFGPGTRLTVL.

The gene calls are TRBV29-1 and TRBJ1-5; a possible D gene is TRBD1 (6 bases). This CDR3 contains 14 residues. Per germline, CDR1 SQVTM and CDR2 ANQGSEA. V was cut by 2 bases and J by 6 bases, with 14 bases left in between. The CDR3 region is CSVELTGAGQPQHF. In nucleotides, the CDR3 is TGCAGCGTTGAACTTACGGGGGCAGGTCAGCCCCAGCATTTT.

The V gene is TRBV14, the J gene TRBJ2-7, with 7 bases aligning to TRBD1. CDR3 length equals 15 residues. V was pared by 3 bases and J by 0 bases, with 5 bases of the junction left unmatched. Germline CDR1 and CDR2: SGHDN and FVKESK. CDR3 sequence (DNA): TGTGCCAGCAGCCAGGGGGACAGCGCCTCCTACGAGCAGTACTTC. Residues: CASSQGDSASYEQYF.

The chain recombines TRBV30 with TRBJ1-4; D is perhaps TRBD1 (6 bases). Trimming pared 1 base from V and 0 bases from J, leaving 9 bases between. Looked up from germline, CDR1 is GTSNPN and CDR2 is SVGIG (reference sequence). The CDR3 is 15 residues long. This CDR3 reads CAWSGRTATNEKLFF. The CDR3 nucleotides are TGTGCCTGGAGTGGTAGGACAGCAACTAATGAAAAACTGTTTTTT.